A selection of T cell receptor beta chains follows, all from one sample in a study of blood T cell repertoires in COVID-19. Some clones are missing from TCRdb's copy, which holds only in-frame ones; the method was immunoSEQ multiplex PCR. The sample shows about 380,000 clones, around 87% of them seen only once. Sequenced material: PBMCs or T cells enriched from blood (not recorded which). Receptors originate from a man in his thirties or forties who had recovered from COVID-19. CDR3s include the opening cysteine and the closing phenylalanine or tryptophan. D genes are given only for firm matches. Where a row states a size, it is once, few, many or the class of an expanded clone; other rows omit it.

J: TRBJ1-5; V: TRBV19; D: NA; size: NA; DNA: TGTGCCAGTAGTACAGGACTGAACAATCAGCCCCAGCATTTT; CDR3: CASSTGLNNQPQHF
J: TRBJ1-2; V: TRBV2; D: NA; size: NA; DNA: TGTGCCAGCAGGGAGGGTGGGAGTGGCTACACCTTC; CDR3: CASREGGSGYTF
J: TRBJ2-2; V: TRBV5-1; D: NA; size: NA; DNA: TGCGCCAGCAAGGACAGTAGCTCCGGGGAGCTGTTTTTT; CDR3: CASKDSSSGELFF
J: TRBJ2-7; V: TRBV2; D: TRBD1; size: NA; DNA: TGTGCCAGCAGGGGTACCGGGACAGCAACCTACGAGCAGTACTTC; CDR3: CASRGTGTATYEQYF
J: TRBJ1-2; V: TRBV6-1; D: NA; size: NA; DNA: TGTGCCAGCAGTGATGTAAACTCCTACTATGGCTACACCTTC; CDR3: CASSDVNSYYGYTF
J: TRBJ2-3; V: TRBV6-1; D: TRBD2; size: NA; DNA: TGTGCCAGCAGTGATTCGGGCGGGGGGGCGGATACGCAGTATTTT; CDR3: CASSDSGGGADTQYF
J: TRBJ1-1; V: TRBV12-3/TRBV12-4; D: NA; size: NA; DNA: TGTGCCAGCAACCAAGGGGAGGCTGAAGCTTTCTTT; CDR3: CASNQGEAEAFF
J: TRBJ1-1; V: TRBV18; D: NA; size: NA; DNA: TGTGCCAGCTCCCGAGAGTACAGGGACACTGAAGCTTTCTTT; CDR3: CASSREYRDTEAFF
J: TRBJ1-6; V: TRBV6-5; D: NA; size: NA; DNA: TGTGCCAGCCACACCTATAATTCACCCCTCCACTTT; CDR3: CASHTYNSPLHF
J: TRBJ1-6; V: TRBV27; D: NA; size: NA; DNA: TGTGCCAGCAGTTTATCTAGGGAAGGGGGAAATTCACCCCTCCACTTT; CDR3: CASSLSREGGNSPLHF
J: TRBJ1-1; V: TRBV18; D: NA; size: once; DNA: TGTGCCAGCTCACCACAAGGGGGCACTGAAGCTTTCTTT; CDR3: CASSPQGGTEAFF
J: TRBJ1-6; V: TRBV7-2; D: NA; size: NA; DNA: TGTGCCAGCAGCTTAGTGGGCACCAGCTCCTATAATTCACCCCTCCACTTT; CDR3: CASSLVGTSSYNSPLHF
J: TRBJ2-7; V: TRBV5-1; D: TRBD1; size: once; DNA: TGCGCCAGCAGGGACAGGGACTACGAGCAGTACTTC; CDR3: CASRDRDYEQYF